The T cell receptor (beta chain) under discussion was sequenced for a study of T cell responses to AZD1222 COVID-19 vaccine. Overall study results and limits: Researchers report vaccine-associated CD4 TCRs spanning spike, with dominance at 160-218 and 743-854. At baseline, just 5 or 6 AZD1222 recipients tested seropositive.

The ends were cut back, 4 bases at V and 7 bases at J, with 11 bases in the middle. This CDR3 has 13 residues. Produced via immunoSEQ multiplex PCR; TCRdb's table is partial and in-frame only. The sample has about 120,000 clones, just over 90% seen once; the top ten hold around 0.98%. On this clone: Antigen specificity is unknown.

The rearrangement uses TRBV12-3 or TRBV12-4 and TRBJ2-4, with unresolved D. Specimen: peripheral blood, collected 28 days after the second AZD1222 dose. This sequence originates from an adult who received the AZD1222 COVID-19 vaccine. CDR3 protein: CASSSTSRNIQYF. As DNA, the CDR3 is TGTGCCAGCAGTTCCACATCCAGGAACATTCAGTACTTC.